Below, 14 T cell receptor beta chains from the same sample are listed, as sequenced in a study of T cell responses to AZD1222 COVID-19 vaccine. The protocol was immunoSEQ multiplex PCR, while the TCRdb copy is restricted to in-frame clones and leaves out a portion. Seen here are 200,000 to 250,000 clones, approximately 94% observed once, and the top ten hold around 1.5%. Sequencing used peripheral blood, obtained 28 days after the second dose of the MenACWY control vaccine. These receptors all stem from an adult who received the MenACWY meningococcal vaccine as a control.

The chain couples TRBV6-5 to TRBJ1-6; a possible D gene is TRBD1 (5 bases). The V gene's germline CDR1 is MNHEY and CDR2 SVGAGI. Between the trimmed V and J ends, which lost 10 bases and 11 bases, there was a span of 18 bases. The CDR3 runs to 13 residues. The CDR3 loop reads CATLGTRTTPLHF. The CDR3 nucleotides read TGTGCCACATTAGGGACCCGGACGACACCCCTCCACTTT.

The chain uses TRBV6-5 and TRBJ1-2, with 9 nucleotides matching TRBD1. With V trimmed by 7 bases and J by 1 base, 4 bases remained unmatched. This CDR3 region has 14 residues. Germline V CDR1 and CDR2: MNHEY, SVGAGI. The CDR3 DNA reads as TGTGCCAGCAAAACAGGGGGCCGTAACTATGGCTACACCTTC. Amino acids: CASKTGGRNYGYTF.

This chain links TRBV11-3 with TRBJ1-5; TRBD1 aligns across 8 bases. The CDR3 totals 16 residues. The trim removed 0 bases at V and 5 bases at J, leaving 6 bases unmatched. CDR1 is SGHNT, CDR2 YENEEA, per germline. CDR3 amino acids: CASSLDEQGGDQPQHF. Written as DNA, the CDR3 is TGTGCCAGCAGCTTAGATGAACAGGGGGGGGATCAGCCCCAGCATTTT.

The chain carries TRBV19 and TRBJ2-3; TRBD1 agrees at 12 bases. The CDR3 length is 14 residues. CDR1 is LNHDA, CDR2 SQIVND, per germline (reference sequence). V shed 7 bases, J shed 6 bases, and the junction held 5 bases outside the gene matches. CDR3 amino acids: CASMLGQGADTQYF. Here the CDR3 DNA reads TGTGCCAGTATGTTGGGACAGGGGGCGGATACGCAGTATTTT.

The chain joins TRBV30 to TRBJ1-5; 10 bases are shared with TRBD1. J was trimmed by 1 base and V by 3 bases; bases with no gene match: 9. The CDR3 extends over 17 amino acids. Germline CDR1 GTSNPN, CDR2 SVGIG (reference sequence). The CDR3 reads CAWSDYGQGVSNQPQHF. As DNA, the CDR3 is TGTGCCTGGAGCGACTACGGACAGGGGGTAAGCAATCAGCCCCAGCATTTT.

The V gene is TRBV5-4, the J gene TRBJ1-2, with D unclear. The CDR3 has 13 amino acids. Germline lookup yields CDR1 SGHNT and CDR2 YYREEE (reference sequence). V dropped 4 bases and J dropped 5 bases, with 12 bases sitting between them. CDR3 sequence: CASSLEGGYGYTF. The DNA of the CDR3 is TGTGCCAGCAGCCTGGAGGGTGGGTATGGCTACACCTTC.

CDR3 in DNA: TGTGCCAGCAGTAGAGGCGGGGGGGGCGGAGAGACCCAGTACTTC. Its protein is CASSRGGGGGETQYF. The J gene is TRBJ2-5, the V gene TRBV6-5; the match to TRBD2 covers 9 bases. The CDR3 has 15 amino acids. V was pared by 5 bases and J by 4 bases, with 8 bases of the junction left unmatched. Germline V gives CDR1 MNHEY, CDR2 SVGAGI.

The chain is built from TRBV5-1 and TRBJ2-7; possibly TRBD1 for D (6 bases). Trimming shortened V by 4 bases and J by 5 bases, and 19 bases separated the two germline ends. Per germline, CDR1 SGHRS and CDR2 YFSETQ. The CDR3 loop spans 15 amino acids. CDR3 protein: CASSPDTGLLHEQYF. CDR3 DNA sequence: TGCGCCAGCAGCCCCGACACAGGGTTACTCCACGAGCAGTACTTC. Full variable domain (outside the CDR3, taken from reference TRBV5-1 and TRBJ2-7): KAGVTQTPRYLIKTRGQQVTLSCSPISGHRSVSWYQQTPGQGLQFLFEYFSETQRNKGNFPGRFSGRQFSNSRSEMNVSTLELGDSALYLCASSPDTGLLHEQYFGPGTRLTVT.

V is TRBV13 and J is TRBJ2-7; D possibly uses TRBD1 or TRBD2 (7 bases each). Per germline, CDR1 PRHDT and CDR2 FYEKMQ (reference sequence). This CDR3 has 14 amino acids. The V and J ends lost 2 bases and 2 bases respectively, with 10 bases between them. CDR3: CASSLQGGTYEQYF. The CDR3 region has the DNA TGTGCCAGCAGCTTACAGGGGGGGACCTACGAGCAGTACTTC.

The gene calls are TRBV5-1 and TRBJ2-2; 7 bases are shared with TRBD2. The V segment lost 4 bases and the J segment 7 bases; nucleotides outside the gene matches: 4. The CDR3 length is 13 residues. CDR1 is SGHRS and CDR2 is YFSETQ in the germline V gene. The CDR3 is CASSRRGVGELFF. In nucleotides, the CDR3 is TGCGCCAGCAGCCGACGGGGGGTCGGGGAGCTGTTTTTT.

This chain joins TRBV16 and TRBJ2-7, with TRBD2 as a possible D gene (6 bases). The V end lost 3 bases, the J end lost 0 bases, and 12 bases lay between the germline ends. Germline loops: CDR1 KGHSY, CDR2 FQNENV. This CDR3 region has 15 residues. This CDR3 reads CASSHSGTLSYEQYF. In DNA form, the CDR3 reads TGTGCCAGCAGCCACTCTGGGACTCTCTCCTACGAGCAGTACTTC.

For the CDR3, the DNA is TGCGCCAGCAGCCAAGATGACAGGGCCAAGACCCAGTACTTC. Its translation: CASSQDDRAKTQYF. The rearrangement joins TRBV4-1 to TRBJ2-5; 7 bases fit TRBD1. Germline V gives CDR1 MGHRA, CDR2 YSYEKL. Germline trimming cut 0 bases from V and 6 bases from J; bases unmatched to any gene: 4. The CDR3 totals 14 residues.

The V gene is TRBV7-2, the J gene TRBJ2-3, with no clear D. CDR3 length: 16 amino acids. With 1 base removed from V and 0 bases from J, the gap between germline ends came to 11 bases. Germline V gene lookup returns CDR1 SGHTA and CDR2 FQGNSA. The CDR3 spells CASSLVAGPSTDTQYF. The CDR3, as DNA: TGTGCCAGCAGCTTAGTAGCAGGTCCTAGCACAGATACGCAGTATTTT.

This chain connects TRBV30 to TRBJ1-1; D remains unclear. V lost 4 bases to trimming and J lost 4 bases, with 4 bases between them. CDR1 is GTSNPN, CDR2 SVGIG, per germline (reference sequence). The CDR3 extends over 10 amino acids. Written as DNA, the CDR3 is TGTGCCTGGATCGGCACTGAAGCTTTCTTT. Its translation: CAWIGTEAFF. The full variable domain, in which reference TRBV30 and TRBJ1-1 provide the parts outside the CDR3, is SQTIHQWPATLVQPVGSPLSLECTVEGTSNPNLYWYRQAAGRGLQLLFYSVGIGQISSEVPQNLSASRPQDRQFILSSKKLLLSDSGFYLCAWIGTEAFFGQGTRLTVV.